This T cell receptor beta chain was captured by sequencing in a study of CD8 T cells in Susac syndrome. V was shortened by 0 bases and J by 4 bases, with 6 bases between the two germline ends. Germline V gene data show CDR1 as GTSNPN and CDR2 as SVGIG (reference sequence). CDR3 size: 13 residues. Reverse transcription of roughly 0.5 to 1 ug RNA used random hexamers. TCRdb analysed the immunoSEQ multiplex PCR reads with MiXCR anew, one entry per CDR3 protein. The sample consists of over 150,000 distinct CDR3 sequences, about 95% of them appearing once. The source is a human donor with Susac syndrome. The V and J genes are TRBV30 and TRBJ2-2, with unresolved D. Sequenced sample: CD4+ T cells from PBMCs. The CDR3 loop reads CAWSVIFTGELFF. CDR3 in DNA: TGTGCCTGGAGTGTTATTTTCACCGGGGAGCTGTTTTTT.